The 10 T cell receptor beta chains listed next were all sequenced from one sample in a study of PD-1 blockade in classical Hodgkin lymphoma. Assay used: immunoSEQ multiplex PCR; TCRdb lists only in-frame clones, some missing. The sample shows about 36,000 clones, roughly three quarters of them seen only once. Each patient experienced a relapse that followed autologous stem cell transplantation, and brentuximab vedotin exposure varied. The specimen comprised peripheral blood mononuclear cells (PBMCs), sampled before the second cycle of nivolumab. The receptors shown here come from a human donor with classical Hodgkin lymphoma.

The V and J genes are TRBV10-3 and TRBJ2-3, with TRBD1 matching over 10 bases. V lost 0 bases to trimming and J lost 5 bases; unmatched junction nucleotides: 2. This CDR3 comprises 15 residues. Germline lookup yields CDR1 ENHRY and CDR2 SYGVKD. The DNA of the CDR3 is TGTGCCATCAGTGAGTCCGGGACAGGGGTAGATACGCAGTATTTT. Translating gives CAISESGTGVDTQYF.

The rearrangement uses TRBV9 and TRBJ2-3; no clear D. Looked up from germline, CDR1 is SGDLS and CDR2 is YYNGEE. The CDR3 has 15 residues. The V end was cut by 2 bases, the J end by 5 bases, with 15 bases between. In nucleotides, the CDR3 is TGTGCCAGCAGCGTCCGGGCCCCCCAAGGAGATACGCAGTATTTT. Its protein product is CASSVRAPQGDTQYF.

This sequence joins TRBV9 and TRBJ2-7; D may match TRBD1 or TRBD2 (5 bases each). Germline V gives CDR1 SGDLS, CDR2 YYNGEE. This CDR3 is built from 15 residues. Trimming left V 0 bases short and J 9 bases short, with 19 bases between. The CDR3 DNA reads TGTGCCAGCAGCGTAGCTAATAGGGGAGATTGTTGGCAGTACTTC. Encoded protein: CASSVANRGDCWQYF.

The V and J genes are TRBV28 and TRBJ1-3; the match to TRBD1 covers 7 bases. V shed 5 bases, J shed 4 bases, and the junction held 8 bases outside the gene matches. The germline V gene has CDR1 MDHEN and CDR2 SYDVKM. The CDR3 is 15 amino acids. DNA of the CDR3: TGTGCCAGCAGTGACGGACAGGTTCGGGGAAACACCATATATTTT. Protein: CASSDGQVRGNTIYF.

This clone was seen just once. A much larger clonotype is one base distant, so this may be a read error. The gene calls are TRBV5-1 and TRBJ2-4; D call uncertain. The CDR3 runs to 13 residues. Germline CDR1 and CDR2: SGHRS and YFSETQ. This CDR3 reads CVSSFDPKNIQYF. In DNA, the CDR3 is TGCGTCAGCAGCTTCGACCCTAAAAACATTCAGTACTTC.

In this sample, this clone turned up a few times. This rearrangement joins TRBV5-4 to TRBJ1-1; tentatively, D is TRBD1 (5 bases). The CDR3 runs 13 residues. CDR1 SGHNT and CDR2 YYREEE come from the germline V gene (reference sequence). V was pared by 5 bases and J by 7 bases, with 15 bases between. The CDR3 reads CASSWGTDGEAFF. The CDR3 nucleotides read TGTGCCAGCAGTTGGGGGACTGACGGTGAAGCTTTCTTT.

This chain links TRBV5-1 with TRBJ1-2, with D hard to call. The CDR3 totals 14 residues. Trimming took off 0 bases at V and 4 bases at J, with 10 bases between the two ends. CDR1 and CDR2 (germline): SGHRS, YFSETQ. CDR3 protein: CASSLGQERYGYTF. CDR3 nucleotides: TGCGCCAGCAGCTTGGGCCAGGAGCGCTATGGCTACACCTTC.

The chain uses TRBV7-2 and TRBJ2-4; tentative D call: TRBD1 (6 bases). Trimming shortened V by 5 bases and J by 0 bases, and 17 bases separated the two germline ends. This CDR3 comprises 17 residues. Germline V gene data show CDR1 as SGHTA and CDR2 as FQGNSA. The CDR3 nucleotides are TGTGCCAGCAGCCTTACCGGGACAAGACTAGCCAAAAACATTCAGTACTTC. It specifies CASSLTGTRLAKNIQYF.

This chain links TRBV9 with TRBJ2-7, with D possibly matching TRBD1 (6 bases). V lost 0 bases to trimming and J lost 0 bases, with 10 bases between them. This CDR3 is 15 amino acids long. Germline loops: CDR1 SGDLS, CDR2 YYNGEE. The CDR3 coding sequence is TGTGCCAGCAGCGTAGATGGGACACTCTCCTACGAGCAGTACTTC. It specifies CASSVDGTLSYEQYF.

This clone was counted between two and nine times. The genes are TRBV5-1 and TRBJ1-6; 7 bases align to TRBD1. The J segment lost 14 bases and the V segment lost 2 bases, leaving 16 bases of the junction unmatched. This CDR3 is 16 amino acids long. Germline V lookup: CDR1 SGHRS, CDR2 YFSETQ. The CDR3, as DNA: TGCGCCAGCAGCTTTGGAAGGAATCACAGGGGAGCAGCCCTCCACTTT. Protein product: CASSFGRNHRGAALHF.